This T cell receptor (beta chain) was profiled in a study of monozygotic twins with cystic fibrosis. Study observations and caveats: Nucleotide-identical clonotype sharing was significantly higher within monozygotic CF twin pairs than between unrelated CF individuals.

The assay was immunoSEQ multiplex PCR, and TCRdb's table has in-frame clones only and misses some. The sample consists of about 14,000 clones, roughly 98% of them appearing once. Deletions cut 2 bases from V and 4 bases from J, with 6 bases between. The CDR3 contains 13 residues. From germline, CDR1 is SGHAT and CDR2 FQNNGV. Of note for this clone: Antigen specificity is unknown. The sample carries other DNA sequences with the same CDR3.

The source of this sequence is a girl aged 2-10 years with cystic fibrosis. Sequenced: blood. The V and J genes are TRBV11-2 and TRBJ1-5; D is unresolved. Written as DNA, the CDR3 is TGTGCCAGCAGCTTAAATGGGAATCAGCCCCAGCATTTT. Protein product: CASSLNGNQPQHF.